The T cell receptor (beta chain) under discussion was sequenced for a study of T cell responses to AZD1222 COVID-19 vaccine. Across the study: Second doses were pooled across both intervals (about 4 or about 12 weeks).

Some clones are missing from TCRdb's copy, which holds only in-frame ones; the method was immunoSEQ multiplex PCR. The sample includes about 85,000 clones, roughly 88% of them seen just once. The germline V gene has CDR1 SQVTM and CDR2 ANQGSEA. The CDR3 covers 13 residues. The V end lost 3 bases, the J end lost 1 base, and 9 bases lay between the germline ends. The clonotype was recovered from an adult in good health. Sample: peripheral blood, taken on day 0 of AZD1222 vaccination. This rearrangement joins TRBV29-1 to TRBJ1-1, with D perhaps matching TRBD1 (6 bases). As DNA, the CDR3 is TGCAGCGTTGAGCAGGGGAGGAACACTGAAGCTTTCTTT. Translation gives CSVEQGRNTEAFF. The full variable domain, rest sourced from reference TRBV29-1 and TRBJ1-1, is SAVISQKPSRDICQRGTSLTIQCQVDSQVTMMFWYRQQPGQSLTLIATANQGSEATYESGFVIDKFPISRPNLTFSTLTVSNMSPEDSSIYLCSVEQGRNTEAFFGQGTRLTVV.